The rows below give T cell receptor beta chains drawn from one sample of a study of cytomegalovirus exposure and HLA in healthy donors. The data were produced by immunoSEQ multiplex PCR, yet TCRdb's version contains in-frame clones alone and is incomplete. The table lists tens of thousands of clones, 65% to 75% of them singletons. Material for sequencing was PBMCs. The receptor set was obtained from a man aged 60 to 69 in good health and CMV-seronegative. Each CDR3 is given without its conserved first and last residue.

TRBJ2-7 | TRBV29-1 | SVEGRGAGGFYEQY
TRBJ2-5 | TRBV5-4 | ASSLVGRQETQY
TRBJ1-2 | TRBV2 | ASRPDRGRIGYT
TRBJ1-1 | TRBV5-1 | ASSLAGIGGAAF
TRBJ1-6 | TRBV7-2 | ASSPTGASPLH
TRBJ1-4 | TRBV19 | ASSGPTGGVNEKLF
TRBJ2-5 | TRBV7-3 | ASSLGSYPSKETQY
TRBJ2-3 | TRBV21-1 | ASSKGGGGVTDTQY
TRBJ1-1 | TRBV9 | ASSPGGLGGTEAF
TRBJ2-7 | TRBV7-2 | ASSLTSGGRRQY
TRBJ2-5 | TRBV7-8 | ASSFLLGETQY
TRBJ1-2 | TRBV6-1 | ASSKLPPTGEGYT
TRBJ1-2 | TRBV2 | ASSDYGGAQLNYGYT
TRBJ2-1 | TRBV5-6 | ASSLLAGAPQEQF
TRBJ2-7 | TRBV7-3 | ASSPGQGIEQY
TRBJ2-7 | TRBV5-6 | ASSFLGQGVYEQY
TRBJ2-5 | TRBV5-6 | ASSLGRAGGRETQY
TRBJ2-2 | TRBV11-2 | ASSLPGGLRAGELF
TRBJ1-4 | TRBV30 | AWSRTGGVPWLF
TRBJ2-5 | TRBV25-1 | ASSERGQGETQY
TRBJ2-1 | TRBV10-3 | AIRNVASGGNEQF
TRBJ1-1 | TRBV5-5 | ASSVGTGGI
TRBJ1-4 | TRBV6-5 | ASRSGTGIEKLF
TRBJ1-1 | TRBV19 | ASRKQEASTEAF
TRBJ1-2 | TRBV5-1 | ASSLGQSYGYT
TRBJ2-1 | TRBV14 | ASSLTSGNEQF
TRBJ2-2 | TRBV6-1 | ASSVSNTGELF
TRBJ2-7 | TRBV6-5 | ASSPGTSGGAEQY
TRBJ1-5 | TRBV2 | ASSSGVSNQPQH
TRBJ2-3 | TRBV9 | ASSVAGGDTQY
TRBJ2-2 | TRBV4-2 | ASSHWGGVTGELF
TRBJ2-3 | TRBV28 | ASSQQQGPDTQY
TRBJ2-1 | TRBV6-5 | ASSGGQGSLPRQF
TRBJ1-5 | TRBV30 | ACNQGDNQPQH
TRBJ1-2 | TRBV5-4 | ASRRLQATHPNYGYT
TRBJ2-2 | TRBV6-1 | ASSYSVIRELF
TRBJ1-1 | TRBV5-6 | ASSSQGRGAF
TRBJ2-7 | TRBV11-3 | ASSMGTGGSYEQY
TRBJ2-2 | TRBV6-6 | ASSYAGTGDTGELF
TRBJ2-2 | TRBV19 | ASSTGQRNTGELF
TRBJ2-3 | TRBV5-1 | ASSFSPSGGAVTDTQY
TRBJ2-1 | TRBV2 | ASTSKTGINEQF
TRBJ1-5 | TRBV6-5 | ASSMDRGNQPQH
TRBJ1-2 | TRBV5-4 | ASSQGGDYGYT
TRBJ2-5 | TRBV7-2 | ASSSFRGLPGTQY
TRBJ2-7 | TRBV27 | ASSTASGRYEQY
. | TRBV5-5 | ASSLADRIYEQY
TRBJ1-1 | TRBV11-2 | ASSPGTANTEAF